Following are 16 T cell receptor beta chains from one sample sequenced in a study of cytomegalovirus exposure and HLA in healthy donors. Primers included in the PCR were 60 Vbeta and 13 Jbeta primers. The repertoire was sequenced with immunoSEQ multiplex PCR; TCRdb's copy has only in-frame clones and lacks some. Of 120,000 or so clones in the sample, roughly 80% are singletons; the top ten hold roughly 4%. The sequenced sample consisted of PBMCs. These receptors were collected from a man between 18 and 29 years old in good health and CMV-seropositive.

In DNA, the CDR3 is TGTGCCAGCAGCTTACTCCCTCTGCGGGCGGGAGGGAACCAAGAGACCCAGTACTTC. Translated, it gives CASSLLPLRAGGNQETQYF. J is TRBJ2-5 and V is TRBV7-2; 9 positions match TRBD2. CDR1 and CDR2 from the germline V gene are SGHTA and FQGNSA. The CDR3 spans 19 residues. V trimming: 2 bases; J trimming: 0 bases; junction bases outside the gene matches: 13.

The CDR3 coding sequence is TGTGCCAGCAGCTCAATAGGACTAGCGGGAGGGAAACAAGAGACCCAGTACTTC. It yields the protein CASSSIGLAGGKQETQYF. This chain uses TRBV5-6 with TRBJ2-5, with TRBD2 identical over 15 bases. Losses at the gene ends were 3 bases for V and 2 bases for J; bases not matched to a gene: 8. The germline CDR1 and CDR2 sequences are SGHDT and YYEEEE. The CDR3 is made up of 18 amino acids.

The CDR3 reads CASSYQGNTIYF. The CDR3 region has the DNA TGTGCCAGCAGTTACCAAGGAAACACCATATATTTT. V gene TRBV6-6 combines with J gene TRBJ1-3; no reliable D call. Trimming removed 2 bases from V and 4 bases from J, with 3 bases in between. Germline loops: CDR1 MNHNY, CDR2 SVGAGI (reference sequence). The CDR3 consists of 12 residues.

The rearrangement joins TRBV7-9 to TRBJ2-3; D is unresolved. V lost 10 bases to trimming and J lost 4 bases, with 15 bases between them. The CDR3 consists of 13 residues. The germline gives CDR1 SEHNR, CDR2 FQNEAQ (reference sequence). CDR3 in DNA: TGTGCCACCTTCCACCCCTATGCAGATACGCAGTATTTT. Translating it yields CATFHPYADTQYF.

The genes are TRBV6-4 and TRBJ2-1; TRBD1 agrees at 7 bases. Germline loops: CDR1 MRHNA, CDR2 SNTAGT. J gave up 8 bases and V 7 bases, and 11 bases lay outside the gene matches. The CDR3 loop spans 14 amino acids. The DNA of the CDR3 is TGTGCCAGCACAGACAGGGCGGAGAACCATGAGCAGTTCTTC. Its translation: CASTDRAENHEQFF.

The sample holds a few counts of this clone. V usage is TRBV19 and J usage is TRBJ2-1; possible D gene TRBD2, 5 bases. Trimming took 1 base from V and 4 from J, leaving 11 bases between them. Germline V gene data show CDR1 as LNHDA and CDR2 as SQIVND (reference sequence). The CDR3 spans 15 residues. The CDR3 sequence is CASSIGSGSYNEQFF. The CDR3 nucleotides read TGTGCCAGTAGTATAGGGTCGGGATCTTACAATGAGCAGTTCTTC.

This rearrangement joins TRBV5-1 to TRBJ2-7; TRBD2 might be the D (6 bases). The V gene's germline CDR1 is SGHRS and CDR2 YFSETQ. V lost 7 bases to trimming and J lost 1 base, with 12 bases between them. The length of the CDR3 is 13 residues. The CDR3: CASCLGTSYEQYF. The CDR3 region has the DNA TGCGCCAGCTGCCTGGGGACTTCCTACGAGCAGTACTTC.

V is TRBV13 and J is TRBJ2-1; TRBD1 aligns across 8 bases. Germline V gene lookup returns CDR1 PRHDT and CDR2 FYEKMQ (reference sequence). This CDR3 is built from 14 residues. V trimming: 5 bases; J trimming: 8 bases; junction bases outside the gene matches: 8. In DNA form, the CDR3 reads TGTGCCAGCAGCCTACGGACAGGGCTCGATGAGCAGTTCTTC. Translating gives CASSLRTGLDEQFF.

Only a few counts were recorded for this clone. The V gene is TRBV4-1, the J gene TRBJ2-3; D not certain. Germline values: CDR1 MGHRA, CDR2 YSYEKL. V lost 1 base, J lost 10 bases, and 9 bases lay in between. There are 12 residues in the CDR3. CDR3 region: CASSQVSFPQYF. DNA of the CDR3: TGCGCCAGCAGCCAAGTGTCATTTCCGCAGTATTTT.

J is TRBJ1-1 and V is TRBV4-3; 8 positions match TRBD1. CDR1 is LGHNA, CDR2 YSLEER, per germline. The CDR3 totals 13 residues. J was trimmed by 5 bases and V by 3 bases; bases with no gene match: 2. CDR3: CASSQYRGTEAFF. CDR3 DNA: TGCGCCAGCAGCCAGTACAGGGGGACTGAAGCTTTCTTT.

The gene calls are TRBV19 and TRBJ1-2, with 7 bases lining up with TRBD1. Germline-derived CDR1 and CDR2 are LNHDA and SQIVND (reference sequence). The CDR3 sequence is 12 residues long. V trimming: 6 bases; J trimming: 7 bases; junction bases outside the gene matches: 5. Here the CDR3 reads CASRGTEGGYTF. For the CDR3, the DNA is TGTGCCAGTAGAGGGACAGAAGGTGGCTACACCTTC.

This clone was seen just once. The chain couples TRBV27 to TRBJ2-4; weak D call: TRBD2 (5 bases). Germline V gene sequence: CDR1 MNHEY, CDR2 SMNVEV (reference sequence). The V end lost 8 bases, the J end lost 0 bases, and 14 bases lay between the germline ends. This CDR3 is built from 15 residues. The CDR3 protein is CASPTRRPAKNIQYF. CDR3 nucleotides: TGTGCCAGCCCTACCCGGAGGCCAGCCAAAAACATTCAGTACTTC.

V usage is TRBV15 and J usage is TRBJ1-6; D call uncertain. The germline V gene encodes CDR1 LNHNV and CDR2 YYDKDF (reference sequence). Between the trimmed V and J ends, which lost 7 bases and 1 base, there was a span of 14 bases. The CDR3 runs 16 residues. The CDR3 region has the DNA TGTGCCACCATCCCGGAGCGGGTGTCCTATAATTCACCCCTCCACTTT. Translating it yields CATIPERVSYNSPLHF.

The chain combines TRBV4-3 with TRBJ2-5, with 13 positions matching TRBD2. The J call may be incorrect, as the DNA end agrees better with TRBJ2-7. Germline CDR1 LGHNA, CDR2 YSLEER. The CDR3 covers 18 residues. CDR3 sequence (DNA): TGCGCCAGCAGCCAAACAAAGGGACTAGCGGGACCCTACTACGAGCAGTACTTC. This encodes CASSQTKGLAGPYYEQYF.

Here the CDR3 reads CASSLSPGGNYGYTF. Here the CDR3 DNA reads TGTGCCAGCAGCTTATCCCCGGGAGGGAACTATGGCTACACCTTC. V and J are TRBV7-6 and TRBJ1-2; D gene unclear. Between the trimmed V and J ends, which lost 2 bases and 2 bases, there was a span of 12 bases. Looked up from germline, CDR1 is SGHVS and CDR2 is FNYEAQ. There are 15 residues in the CDR3. The full variable domain, in which reference TRBV7-6 and TRBJ1-2 provide the parts outside the CDR3, is GAGVSQSPRYKVTKRGQDVALRCDPISGHVSLYWYRQALGQGPEFLTYFNYEAQQDKSGLPNDRFSAERPEGSISTLTIQRTEQRDSAMYRCASSLSPGGNYGYTFGSGTRLTVV.

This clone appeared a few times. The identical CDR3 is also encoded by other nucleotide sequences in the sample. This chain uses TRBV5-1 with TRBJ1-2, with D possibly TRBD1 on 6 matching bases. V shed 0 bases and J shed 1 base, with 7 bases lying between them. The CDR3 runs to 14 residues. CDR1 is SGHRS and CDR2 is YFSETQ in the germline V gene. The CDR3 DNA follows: TGCGCCAGCAGCTTGGGAGGGGGTAACTATGGCTACACCTTC. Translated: CASSLGGGNYGYTF.